The sequence of this TCR beta chain was determined in a study of cytomegalovirus exposure and HLA in healthy donors. As for the study in general: It was reported in a later analysis that the same platform had been used for the approximately 120 validation repertoires as for the approximately 670 first-cohort repertoires.

Some clones are missing from TCRdb's copy, which holds only in-frame ones; the method was immunoSEQ multiplex PCR. The data hold tens of thousands of clones, with around 97% observed a single time. In regard to this clone: Its antigen remains unidentified.

The germline V gene has CDR1 KGHSH and CDR2 LQKENI. The CDR3 is 18 residues long. V lost 2 bases and J 8 bases, leaving 27 bases between the germline ends. Points from the study as a whole: There were 150 to 200 TCR beta chains listed as cytomegalovirus-associated. As confirmed in vitro, a few CMV-associated chains were specific for CMV antigens. Reports indicated that the classifier achieved high specificity and sensitivity in diagnosing cytomegalovirus status.

This clonotype was obtained from a man younger than 35 in good health and CMV-seronegative. J is TRBJ1-2 and V is TRBV18, with TRBD1 as a possible D gene (6 bases). Sequencing used PBMCs. In DNA form, the CDR3 reads TGTGCCAGCTCACCAGGGTATGGGGGCTCGAGATTGAAGGAAGGCTACACCTTC. This translates into CASSPGYGGSRLKEGYTF.